What follows are 27 T cell receptor beta chains derived from one specimen sequenced in a study of beta chain features in type 1 diabetes. The study reverse transcribed the entire isolated RNA, so it sequenced expressed TCRB transcripts. Measured with immunoSEQ multiplex PCR; TCRdb has only the in-frame clones, and not every one. This table holds under 300,000 clones, under 8.5% found once. The sample consisted of central memory CD4+ T cells from blood. Every receptor here comes from a woman aged 18-29 years in good health.

This clone was observed a few times. The chain employs TRBV11-3 and TRBJ2-1; 10 bases agree with TRBD2. There are 18 residues in the CDR3. Germline V gives CDR1 SGHNT, CDR2 YENEEA. The V segment lost 5 bases and the J segment 3 bases; nucleotides outside the gene matches: 13. As DNA, the CDR3 is TGTGCCAGCAGCAGAGGAGACTCCGGGACTAGCGACTACAATGAGCAGTTCTTC. It specifies CASSRGDSGTSDYNEQFF. The full variable domain, its missing parts supplied by reference TRBV11-3 and TRBJ2-1, is EAGVVQSPRYKIIEKKQPVAFWCNPISGHNTLYWYLQNLGQGPELLIRYENEEAVDDSQLPKDRFSAERLKGVDSTLKIQPAELGDSAVYLCASSRGDSGTSDYNEQFFGPGTRLTVL.

The chain links TRBV5-6 to TRBJ2-5; no reliable D call. This CDR3 spans 12 amino acids. Trimming shortened V by 2 bases and J by 7 bases, and 9 bases separated the two germline ends. Per germline, CDR1 SGHDT and CDR2 YYEEEE. The CDR3 here is CASSLDPVTQYF. CDR3 nucleotide sequence: TGTGCCAGCAGCTTAGATCCCGTGACCCAGTACTTC. Supplemented by reference TRBV5-6 and TRBJ2-5, the full variable domain reads DAGVTQSPTHLIKTRGQQVTLRCSPKSGHDTVSWYQQALGQGPQFIFQYYEEEERQRGNFPDRFSGHQFPNYSSELNVNALLLGDSALYLCASSLDPVTQYFGPGTRLLVL.

This clone was counted only a few times. This chain uses TRBV7-2 with TRBJ1-1, with D unresolved. This CDR3 comprises 14 residues. V gave up 2 bases and J gave up 3 bases, with 10 bases separating them. Germline V lookup: CDR1 SGHTA, CDR2 FQGNSA. The CDR3 sequence is CASSLRILDTEAFF. The CDR3 nucleotides read TGTGCCAGCAGCTTAAGAATATTGGACACTGAAGCTTTCTTT.

This clone was detected only a few times. V usage is TRBV7-9 and J usage is TRBJ2-7, with D tentatively TRBD2 (5 bases). V lost 1 base and J 5 bases, leaving 9 bases between the germline ends. The length of the CDR3 is 13 residues. CDR1 SEHNR and CDR2 FQNEAQ come from the germline V gene (reference sequence). The CDR3 here is CASSLEAGDEQYF. As DNA, the CDR3 is TGTGCCAGCAGCTTAGAGGCCGGGGACGAGCAGTACTTC.

This rearrangement joins TRBV6-5 to TRBJ2-7; tentatively, D is TRBD1 (6 bases). Germline CDR1 and CDR2: MNHEY and SVGAGI. The V end lost 5 bases, the J end lost 1 base, and 15 bases lay between the germline ends. CDR3 size: 15 residues. CDR3 sequence: CASSRRGHGSYEQYV. Here the CDR3 DNA reads TGTGCCAGCAGTCGCCGGGGACATGGATCCTACGAGCAGTACGTC.

This clone appeared a few times. J is TRBJ2-7 and V is TRBV11-3; no definite D call. Trimming pared 5 bases from V and 1 base from J, leaving 12 bases between. CDR1 is SGHNT and CDR2 is YENEEA in the germline V gene. This CDR3 comprises 14 residues. This CDR3 reads CASSQYRGSYEQYF. The CDR3 bases are TGTGCCAGCAGCCAGTACCGAGGTTCCTACGAGCAGTACTTC.

This clone was found a few times. The rearrangement uses TRBV30 and TRBJ1-4, with TRBD1 matching over 11 bases. With 3 bases clipped from V and 7 bases from J, the junction kept 4 bases outside the gene matches. The CDR3 is 14 residues long. Germline V gives CDR1 GTSNPN, CDR2 SVGIG (reference sequence). For the CDR3, the DNA is TGTGCCTGGAGCGGACAGGGGGCTATTGAAAAACTGTTTTTT. This encodes CAWSGQGAIEKLFF.

The CDR3, as DNA: TGTGCCAGCAGCCCGACCGGGACCACTTACAATGAGCAGTTCTTC. Amino acids: CASSPTGTTYNEQFF. The chain has TRBV4-2 and TRBJ2-1, with D perhaps assigned TRBD1 or TRBD2 (5 bases each). Germline CDR1 and CDR2: LGHNA and YNFKEQ. Deletions cut 4 bases from V and 4 bases from J, with 14 bases between. This CDR3 spans 15 amino acids.

This clone has only a few counts. The chain carries TRBV18 and TRBJ2-5, with D perhaps TRBD1 or TRBD2 (5 bases each). CDR3 length: 16 residues. V lost 5 bases and J 5 bases, leaving 21 bases between the germline ends. CDR1 and CDR2 from the germline V gene are KGHSH and LQKENI. The CDR3 DNA follows: TGTGCCAGCTCAACTATCCGGGACCCTACAAAGGAGACCCAGTACTTC. This sequence encodes CASSTIRDPTKETQYF. Complete variable domain (other parts from reference TRBV18 and TRBJ2-5): NAGVMQNPRHLVRRRGQEARLRCSPMKGHSHVYWYRQLPEEGLKFMVYLQKENIIDESGMPKERFSAEFPKEGPSILRIQQVVRGDSAAYFCASSTIRDPTKETQYFGPGTRLLVL.

In this sample, this clone turned up many times. Other DNA sequences in the same sample also yield this CDR3. The V gene is TRBV29-1, the J gene TRBJ1-5, with 10 bases that match TRBD1. Germline V gives CDR1 SQVTM, CDR2 ANQGSEA. The CDR3 has 13 amino acids. V lost 3 bases, J lost 5 bases, and 1 base stayed unmatched. The CDR3 nucleotides read TGCAGCGTTGAGACAGGGGGCGATCAGCCCCAGCATTTT. It yields the protein CSVETGGDQPQHF. Together with reference TRBV29-1 and TRBJ1-5, the CDR3 gives the full variable domain: SAVISQKPSRDICQRGTSLTIQCQVDSQVTMMFWYRQQPGQSLTLIATANQGSEATYESGFVIDKFPISRPNLTFSTLTVSNMSPEDSSIYLCSVETGGDQPQHFGDGTRLSIL.

In DNA, the CDR3 is TGTGCCAGTAGTATAAGGGGTTATTCAGACCCCGGGAACACTGAAGCTTTCTTT. Its translation: CASSIRGYSDPGNTEAFF. This rearrangement joins TRBV19 to TRBJ1-1, with D possibly being TRBD1 (5 bases). Germline V gene sequence: CDR1 LNHDA, CDR2 SQIVND (reference sequence). Trimming stripped 2 bases from V and 1 base from J, with 20 bases between. The CDR3 has 18 amino acids.

In DNA, the CDR3 is TGTGCCAGCAGCCTCTCTAGCGGCCCGTCTCCTTACACCGGGGAGCTGTTTTTT. It specifies CASSLSSGPSPYTGELFF. V and J are TRBV11-2 and TRBJ2-2; 7 bases are shared with TRBD2. After removal of 5 bases from V and 3 bases from J, the junction contained 15 bases not matched to a gene. Per the germline V gene, CDR1 is SGHAT and CDR2 is FQNNGV. CDR3 length: 18 amino acids.

This clone was found a few times. This chain joins TRBV6-6 and TRBJ1-3; D not certain. The V end lost 0 bases, the J end lost 0 bases, and 9 bases lay between the germline ends. The germline V gene has CDR1 MNHNY and CDR2 SVGAGI (reference sequence). This CDR3 comprises 16 residues. CDR3 sequence reads: CASSYSRAHSGNTIYF. The CDR3 DNA is TGTGCCAGCAGTTACTCGCGGGCCCACTCTGGAAACACCATATATTTT.

This clone showed up many times. V and J are TRBV28 and TRBJ1-5; D remains ambiguous. The ends were cut back, 5 bases at V and 4 bases at J, with 3 bases in the middle. Germline loops: CDR1 MDHEN, CDR2 SYDVKM. CDR3 length: 11 amino acids. CDR3 loop: CASSRNQPQHF. The CDR3, as DNA: TGTGCCAGCAGTAGAAATCAGCCCCAGCATTTT. Looking up the rest from reference TRBV28 and TRBJ1-5 gives the full variable domain: DVKVTQSSRYLVKRTGEKVFLECVQDMDHENMFWYRQDPGLGLRLIYFSYDVKMKEKGDIPEGYSVSREKKERFSLILESASTNQTSMYLCASSRNQPQHFGDGTRLSIL.

This chain connects TRBV9 to TRBJ1-3; no definite D call. The V end lost 5 bases, the J end lost 0 bases, and 9 bases lay between the germline ends. This CDR3 has 14 amino acids. The germline gives CDR1 SGDLS, CDR2 YYNGEE. This chain's CDR3 is CASREQNSGNTIYF. The DNA of the CDR3 is TGTGCCAGCAGAGAACAGAACTCTGGAAACACCATATATTTT.

This clone was recorded many times. The CDR3 sequence: CASSSGTDTQYF. Here the CDR3 DNA reads TGCGCCAGCAGCTCTGGCACAGATACGCAGTATTTT. The chain uses TRBV5-1 and TRBJ2-3; D is unresolved. Between the trimmed V and J ends, which lost 3 bases and 1 base, there was a span of 3 bases. Germline CDR1 SGHRS, CDR2 YFSETQ. This CDR3 has 12 amino acids.

In this sample, this clone turned up many times. The chain couples TRBV29-1 to TRBJ2-1; D perhaps matches TRBD1 (6 bases). Germline CDR1 reads SQVTM; CDR2 reads ANQGSEA. The germline V and J ends were trimmed by 3 bases and 2 bases, with 11 bases remaining between them. The CDR3 runs 14 residues. CDR3 coding DNA: TGCAGCGTTGAGGACAGATGGACCTACAATGAGCAGTTCTTC. Translated: CSVEDRWTYNEQFF.

This clone was counted between two and nine times. A much larger clone is a single base away; this may be a read error. This rearrangement joins TRBV6-6 to TRBJ2-3; no definite D call. The CDR3 is 12 amino acids. CDR1 and CDR2 (germline): MNHNY, SVGAGI (reference sequence). Trimming stripped 5 bases from V and 2 bases from J, with 5 bases between. CDR3 nucleotide sequence: TGTGCCAGCAGTAGGAACACAGATACGCAGTATTTT. It is translated as CASSRNTDTQYF.

This clone was recorded a few times. The CDR3 DNA reads TGTGCCAGCAGCCTCGGAGCCCGGTCGTCTGGAAACACCATATATTTT. Residues: CASSLGARSSGNTIYF. The rearrangement uses TRBV2 and TRBJ1-3; D is unclear. CDR3 length: 16 amino acids. The ends were cut back, 6 bases at V and 1 base at J, with 16 bases in the middle. Per the germline V gene, CDR1 is SNHLY and CDR2 is FYNNEI.

The chain carries TRBV5-6 and TRBJ1-1; the D is unclear. The CDR3 runs 11 residues. The V end was cut by 2 bases, the J end by 8 bases, with 7 bases between. Germline V gives CDR1 SGHDT, CDR2 YYEEEE. This chain's CDR3 is CASSFEAEAFF. CDR3 bases: TGTGCCAGCAGCTTTGAAGCGGAAGCTTTCTTT.

The rearrangement joins TRBV5-1 to TRBJ2-7; D is unclear. The V end was cut by 3 bases, the J end by 6 bases, with 10 bases between. This CDR3 comprises 12 residues. CDR1 and CDR2 (germline): SGHRS, YFSETQ. CDR3 region: CASSSQAGEQYF. The DNA of the CDR3 is TGCGCCAGCAGCTCACAAGCCGGCGAGCAGTACTTC.

CDR3 DNA: TGTGCCACCCAGGTCGAGACAGGGCTTAATCAGCCCCAGCATTTT. Protein: CATQVETGLNQPQHF. The gene calls are TRBV6-7 and TRBJ1-5, with 7 bases aligning to TRBD1. TRBV6-7 qualifies as an ORF whose function is uncertain. The CDR3 is 15 residues long. V lost 10 bases, J lost 4 bases, and 13 bases stayed unmatched.

J is TRBJ2-7 and V is TRBV7-2, with TRBD2 matching 7 bases. Unmatched junction bases numbered 12, after V lost 2 bases and J lost 5 bases. Germline values: CDR1 SGHTA, CDR2 FQGNSA. The CDR3 spans 16 residues. The CDR3 region is CASSLPPGGYANEQYF. DNA for the CDR3: TGTGCCAGCAGCTTACCACCGGGGGGATACGCAAACGAGCAGTACTTC. The entire variable domain, with the rest obtained from reference TRBV7-2 and TRBJ2-7, is as follows: GAGVSQSPSNKVTEKGKDVELRCDPISGHTALYWYRQSLGQGLEFLIYFQGNSAPDKSGLPSDRFSAERTGGSVSTLTIQRTQQEDSAVYLCASSLPPGGYANEQYFGPGTRLTVT.

This clone was picked up a small number of times. The V and J genes are TRBV14 and TRBJ1-2, with 11 bases fitting TRBD1. Germline CDR1 reads SGHDN; CDR2 reads FVKESK. The J segment lost 7 bases and the V segment lost 1 base, leaving 5 bases of the junction unmatched. This CDR3 is 15 amino acids long. The CDR3 bases are TGTGCCAGCAGCCAAGCCGGACAGGGGGCGGGTGGCTACACCTTC. Its protein is CASSQAGQGAGGYTF.

This chain links TRBV7-8 with TRBJ2-1; 11 bases are a match to TRBD2. V shed 5 bases and J 4 bases; nucleotides not matched to a gene: 4. The CDR3 is 15 amino acids. Germline lookup yields CDR1 SGHVS and CDR2 FQNEAQ. The CDR3 bases are TGTGCCAGCAGCCAGGGACTAGCGGAGTACAATGAGCAGTTCTTC. This gives the protein CASSQGLAEYNEQFF.

This chain connects TRBV7-2 to TRBJ1-1; D unclear. Germline V lookup: CDR1 SGHTA, CDR2 FQGNSA. The V gene lost 2 bases and the J gene lost 3 bases, with 7 bases spanning the gap. The CDR3 covers 13 residues. The CDR3 spells CASSLHRYTEAFF. Written as DNA, the CDR3 is TGTGCCAGCAGCTTACACCGCTACACTGAAGCTTTCTTT.

This clone has a handful of counts. This rearrangement joins TRBV28 to TRBJ1-2; D is ambiguous. The CDR3 sequence is 12 residues long. CDR1 MDHEN and CDR2 SYDVKM come from the germline V gene. Between the trimmed V and J ends, which lost 6 bases and 4 bases, there was a span of 9 bases. The CDR3 coding sequence is TGTGCCAGCAGGGAGGGAGGCTATGGCTACACCTTC. Its translation: CASREGGYGYTF.